Below, 22 T cell receptor beta chains from the same sample are listed, as sequenced in a study of OX40 agonist ivuxolimab in advanced cancers. This table comes from immunoSEQ multiplex PCR, and its TCRdb copy is limited to in-frame clones, with some not included. The sample lists 40,000 to 45,000 clones, roughly 81% occurring once. The material sequenced was CD4+ or CD8+ T cells sorted from blood, taken in a trial of the OX40 agonist ivuxolimab. The origin of the receptors is an adult with an advanced solid tumor such as melanoma, head and neck, liver or kidney cancer.

About this clone: Other DNA sequences in the sample encode the same CDR3. The chain couples TRBV9 to TRBJ1-3; tentative D call: TRBD1 (5 bases). CDR1 and CDR2 from the germline V gene are SGDLS and YYNGEE. This CDR3 has 14 amino acids. Trimming removed 3 bases at V and 4 bases at J, with 11 bases between. Here the CDR3 reads CASSGRDSGNTIYF. CDR3 coding DNA: TGTGCCAGCAGCGGACGGGACTCGGGAAACACCATATATTTT.

As DNA, the CDR3 is TGTGCCAGCAGTGAATCTCGCTCTGGGGCCAACGTCCTGACTTTC. It codes for CASSESRSGANVLTF. V gene TRBV25-1 combines with J gene TRBJ2-6; D unresolved. The CDR3 runs to 15 residues. V shed 1 base and J shed 0 bases, with 4 bases lying between them. From germline, CDR1 is MGHDK and CDR2 SYGVNS.

The rearrangement uses TRBV7-8 and TRBJ2-2; 7 bases fit TRBD1. The germline V gene encodes CDR1 SGHVS and CDR2 FQNEAQ. V was clipped by 1 base and J by 3 bases; unmatched bases: 5. This CDR3 has 16 residues. The CDR3 DNA reads TGTGCCAGCAGCTTAGGTGGGGACAGCTACACCGGGGAGCTGTTTTTT. The encoded protein is CASSLGGDSYTGELFF.

The chain combines TRBV7-6 with TRBJ2-1; D is unclear. The CDR3 spans 15 residues. Trimming stripped 4 bases from V and 5 bases from J, with 15 bases between. The germline V gene has CDR1 SGHVS and CDR2 FNYEAQ. In DNA form, the CDR3 reads TGTGCCAGCAGCTCGATCCGGGCCTCTCACAATGAGCAGTTCTTC. Encoded protein: CASSSIRASHNEQFF.

This chain uses TRBV7-3 with TRBJ2-7; TRBD1 is a possible D gene (5 bases). The germline V and J ends were trimmed by 2 bases and 9 bases, with 11 bases remaining between them. In germline, CDR1 is SGHTA, CDR2 FQGTGA. The CDR3 covers 12 residues. CDR3 in amino acids: CASSLDSARQYF. CDR3 coding DNA: TGTGCCAGCAGCTTAGACAGCGCCCGGCAGTACTTC.

The V and J genes are TRBV27 and TRBJ2-7, with D possibly called TRBD1 or TRBD2 (5 bases each). The CDR3 runs 15 residues. CDR1 is MNHEY and CDR2 is SMNVEV in the germline V gene (reference sequence). The V and J ends lost 4 bases and 1 base respectively, with 14 bases between them. This chain's CDR3 is CASSSRDGWSYEQYF. The CDR3 bases are TGTGCCAGCAGTTCACGGGACGGATGGTCCTACGAGCAGTACTTC.

CDR3 sequence: CAISEGGQGASQPQHF. CDR3 bases: TGTGCCATCAGTGAAGGGGGACAGGGGGCGAGTCAGCCCCAGCATTTT. The rearrangement joins TRBV10-3 to TRBJ1-5; the match to TRBD1 covers 12 bases. The CDR3 loop spans 16 amino acids. Germline values: CDR1 ENHRY, CDR2 SYGVKD. Unmatched junction bases numbered 6, after V lost 3 bases and J lost 6 bases.

The J gene is TRBJ1-2, the V gene TRBV7-9; perhaps TRBD1 as D (5 bases). V lost 1 base to trimming and J lost 1 base, with 10 bases between them. The CDR3 contains 15 residues. The V gene's germline CDR1 is SEHNR and CDR2 FQNEAQ (reference sequence). Here the CDR3 DNA reads TGTGCCAGCAGCTTAGGGAGGGGCCATAACTATGGCTACACCTTC. Translation gives CASSLGRGHNYGYTF. Complete variable domain (other parts from reference TRBV7-9 and TRBJ1-2): DTGVSQNPRHKITKRGQNVTFRCDPISEHNRLYWYRQTLGQGPEFLTYFQNEAQLEKSRLLSDRFSAERPKGSFSTLEIQRTEQGDSAMYLCASSLGRGHNYGYTFGSGTRLTVV.

The chain is built from TRBV5-4 and TRBJ2-7, with D possibly matching TRBD2 (5 bases). The V gene lost 0 bases and the J gene lost 3 bases, with 16 bases spanning the gap. The CDR3 totals 16 residues. CDR1 is SGHNT, CDR2 YYREEE, per germline (reference sequence). The CDR3 region has the DNA TGTGCCAGCAGCTTGGTTGTGGGAGAGCTCTTCTACGAGCAGTACTTC. It yields the protein CASSLVVGELFYEQYF.

The chain uses TRBV5-4 and TRBJ1-2; 8 nucleotides agree with TRBD1. This CDR3 is built from 15 residues. V was clipped by 4 bases and J by 0 bases; unmatched bases: 5. Germline loops: CDR1 SGHNT, CDR2 YYREEE (reference sequence). The CDR3 loop reads CASSRTGGPNYGYTF. The DNA for the CDR3 is TGTGCCAGCAGCAGAACAGGGGGGCCTAACTATGGCTACACCTTC.

This chain connects TRBV30 to TRBJ1-1; the D gene is possibly TRBD1 (5 bases). From germline, CDR1 is GTSNPN and CDR2 SVGIG (reference sequence). V was trimmed by 1 base and J by 5 bases, leaving 11 bases between them. The CDR3 loop spans 13 amino acids. The CDR3 loop is CAWSGLGGTEAFF. The CDR3 DNA reads as TGTGCCTGGAGTGGTCTCGGGGGAACTGAAGCTTTCTTT.

In its sample, this clone was seen once. The chain employs TRBV6-5 and TRBJ2-2; perhaps TRBD2 as D (5 bases). Germline loops: CDR1 MNHEY, CDR2 SVGAGI. V was shortened by 6 bases and J by 2 bases, with 13 bases between the two germline ends. The CDR3 is 15 residues long. The CDR3: CASSLLVVNTGELFF. In DNA, the CDR3 is TGTGCCAGCAGCCTACTAGTGGTTAACACCGGGGAGCTGTTTTTT.

In this sample, this clone turned up a few times. This chain links TRBV5-4 with TRBJ1-5; D is unclear. With 6 bases removed from V and 6 bases from J, the gap between germline ends came to 13 bases. Germline V gives CDR1 SGHNT, CDR2 YYREEE (reference sequence). The CDR3 is made up of 13 amino acids. This CDR3 reads CASTSRPGQPQHF. DNA of the CDR3: TGTGCCAGCACCTCGCGGCCCGGTCAGCCCCAGCATTTT.

The rearrangement joins TRBV18 to TRBJ1-2; D remains ambiguous. Between the trimmed V and J ends, which lost 10 bases and 8 bases, there was a span of 8 bases. This CDR3 contains 9 residues. Germline values: CDR1 KGHSH, CDR2 LQKENI. CDR3 bases: TGTGCCACGATGGAGGGCTACACCTTC. Amino acids: CATMEGYTF.

The chain uses TRBV9 and TRBJ1-2, with D tentatively TRBD1 (5 bases). This CDR3 is 16 amino acids long. The V end was cut by 0 bases, the J end by 4 bases, with 16 bases between. Germline assignment: CDR1 SGDLS and CDR2 YYNGEE. CDR3 coding DNA: TGTGCCAGCAGCGTAGACGGTTGGGGGGTAAGCTATGGCTACACCTTC. Translation gives CASSVDGWGVSYGYTF.

V gene TRBV2 combines with J gene TRBJ2-1; no definite D call. Trimming removed 5 bases from V and 4 bases from J, with 9 bases in between. The CDR3 length is 13 residues. Germline CDR1 and CDR2: SNHLY and FYNNEI. Here the CDR3 reads CASSPEPYNEQFF. CDR3 nucleotides: TGTGCCAGCAGTCCCGAACCTTACAATGAGCAGTTCTTC. The full variable domain, its missing parts supplied by reference TRBV2 and TRBJ2-1, is EPEVTQTPSHQVTQMGQEVILRCVPISNHLYFYWYRQILGQKVEFLVSFYNNEISEKSEIFDDQFSVERPDGSNFTLKIRSTKLEDSAMYFCASSPEPYNEQFFGPGTRLTVL.

The chain carries TRBV5-4 and TRBJ2-7; D is ambiguous. This CDR3 spans 12 amino acids. Trimming cost V 5 bases and J 6 bases, with 12 bases left between them. Germline V gene lookup returns CDR1 SGHNT and CDR2 YYREEE (reference sequence). The CDR3 DNA is TGTGCCAGCAGTCCCTCTATGAGCGAGCAGTACTTC. Its protein product is CASSPSMSEQYF.

This clone has just a few counts. V and J are TRBV4-3 and TRBJ1-1, with D uncertain. Trimming removed 1 base at V and 1 base at J, with 7 bases between. Germline V gene data show CDR1 as LGHNA and CDR2 as YSLEER. The CDR3 runs to 14 residues. Here the CDR3 DNA reads TGCGCCAGCAGCCAAGCTCTGGGGAACACTGAAGCTTTCTTT. Protein sequence: CASSQALGNTEAFF.

The genes are TRBV6-1 and TRBJ2-4; 12 positions match TRBD2. J gave up 7 bases and V 5 bases, and 6 bases lay outside the gene matches. Germline V gene lookup returns CDR1 MNHNS and CDR2 SASEGT. The CDR3 totals 15 residues. CDR3 loop: CASSLAGGPSNIQYF. The CDR3 DNA is TGTGCCAGCAGTCTAGCGGGGGGGCCGTCGAACATTCAGTACTTC.

The V call is TRBV27, the J call TRBJ1-2; D gene unclear. This CDR3 has 13 amino acids. Trimming removed 5 bases from V and 1 base from J, with 8 bases in between. CDR1 is MNHEY and CDR2 is SMNVEV in the germline V gene (reference sequence). This chain's CDR3 is CASSTDLNYGYTF. The CDR3, as DNA: TGTGCCAGCAGTACAGACCTTAACTATGGCTACACCTTC.

Relative to its sample, this clone is medium-sized. The J gene is TRBJ2-7, the V gene TRBV19; 9 positions match TRBD2. This CDR3 contains 14 residues. CDR1 is LNHDA, CDR2 SQIVND, per germline (reference sequence). J gave up 4 bases and V 3 bases, and 4 bases lay outside the gene matches. Written as DNA, the CDR3 is TGTGCCAGTAGTATGACTAGCGGACTATACGAGCAGTACTTC. Its protein product is CASSMTSGLYEQYF.

The chain combines TRBV19 with TRBJ2-1; 9 bases match TRBD2. V was pared by 3 bases and J by 6 bases, with 3 bases of the junction left unmatched. The germline V gene encodes CDR1 LNHDA and CDR2 SQIVND (reference sequence). This CDR3 contains 14 residues. CDR3 in DNA: TGTGCCAGTAGTATCGGACTAGCGAGCAATGAGCAGTTCTTC. Translating gives CASSIGLASNEQFF.